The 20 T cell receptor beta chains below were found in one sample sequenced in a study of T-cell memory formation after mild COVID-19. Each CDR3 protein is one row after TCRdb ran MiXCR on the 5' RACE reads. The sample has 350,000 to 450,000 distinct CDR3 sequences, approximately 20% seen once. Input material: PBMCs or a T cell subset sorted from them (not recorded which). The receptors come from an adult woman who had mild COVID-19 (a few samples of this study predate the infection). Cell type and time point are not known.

Written as DNA, the CDR3 is TGCAGCGTAGAACAGGGGGTTTATAACTATGGCTACACCTTC. Its protein is CSVEQGVYNYGYTF. The rearrangement uses TRBV29-1 and TRBJ1-2; TRBD1 matches at 8 bases. The CDR3 loop spans 14 amino acids. Germline CDR1 and CDR2: SQVTM and ANQGSEA. With 6 bases clipped from V and 1 base from J, the junction kept 7 bases outside the gene matches.

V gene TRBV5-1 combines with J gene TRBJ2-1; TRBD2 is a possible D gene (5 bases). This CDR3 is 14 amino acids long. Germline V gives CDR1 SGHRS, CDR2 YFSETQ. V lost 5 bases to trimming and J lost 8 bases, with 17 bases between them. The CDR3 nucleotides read TGCGCCAGCAGTCATATGAGGGTTCTCGATGAGCAGTTCTTC. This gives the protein CASSHMRVLDEQFF.

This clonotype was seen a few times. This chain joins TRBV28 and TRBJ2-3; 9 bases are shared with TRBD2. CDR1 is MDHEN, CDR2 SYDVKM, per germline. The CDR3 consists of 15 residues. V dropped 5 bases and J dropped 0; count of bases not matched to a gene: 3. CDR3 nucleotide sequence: TGTGCCAGCAGTGTAGCGGGAGCCAGCACAGATACGCAGTATTTT. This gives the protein CASSVAGASTDTQYF.

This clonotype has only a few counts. CDR3 DNA: TGCAGTCTGAGAGAAGAGACCCAGTACTTC. This sequence encodes CSLREETQYF. This rearrangement joins TRBV29-1 to TRBJ2-5; unclear D gene. Germline CDR1 and CDR2: SQVTM and ANQGSEA. The CDR3 is made up of 10 amino acids.

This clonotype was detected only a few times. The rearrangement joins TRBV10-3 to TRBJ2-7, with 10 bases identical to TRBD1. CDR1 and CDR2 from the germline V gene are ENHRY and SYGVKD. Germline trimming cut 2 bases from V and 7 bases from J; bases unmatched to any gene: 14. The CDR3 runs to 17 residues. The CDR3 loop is CAISETKLSGQGREQYF. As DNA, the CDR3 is TGTGCCATCAGTGAGACCAAGTTATCGGGACAGGGGAGGGAGCAGTACTTC.

CDR3: CASSGQASGNTIYF. The CDR3 DNA reads as TGTGCCAGCAGTGGACAGGCCTCTGGAAACACCATATATTTT. The V gene is TRBV12-3 or TRBV12-4, the J gene TRBJ1-3; 7 nucleotides line up with TRBD1. The junction had 1 base not matched to a gene; V was cut back by 5 bases and J by 0 bases. The CDR3 consists of 14 residues.

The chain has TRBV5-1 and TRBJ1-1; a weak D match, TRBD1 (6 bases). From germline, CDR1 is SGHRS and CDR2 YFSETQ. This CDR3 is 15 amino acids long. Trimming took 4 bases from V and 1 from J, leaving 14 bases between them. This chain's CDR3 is CASSHGQRKNTEAFF. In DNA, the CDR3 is TGCGCCAGCAGCCACGGACAGAGAAAGAACACTGAAGCTTTCTTT.

Written as DNA, the CDR3 is TGTGCCAGCAGCTCCCGGGACAGCCAAAACACCGGGGAGCTGTTTTTT. The encoded protein is CASSSRDSQNTGELFF. The V gene is TRBV7-9, the J gene TRBJ2-2; 7 positions match TRBD1. The CDR3 is 16 amino acids. J gave up 2 bases and V 4 bases, and 7 bases lay outside the gene matches. Germline V gene lookup returns CDR1 SEHNR and CDR2 FQNEAQ (reference sequence).

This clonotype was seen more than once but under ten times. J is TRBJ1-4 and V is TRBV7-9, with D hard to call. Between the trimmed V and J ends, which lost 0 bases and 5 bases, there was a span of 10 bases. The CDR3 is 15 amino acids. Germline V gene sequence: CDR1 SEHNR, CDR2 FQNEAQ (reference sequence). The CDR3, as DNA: TGTGCCAGCAGCTTAGCCAAGGATCAGAATGAAAAACTGTTTTTT. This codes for CASSLAKDQNEKLFF.

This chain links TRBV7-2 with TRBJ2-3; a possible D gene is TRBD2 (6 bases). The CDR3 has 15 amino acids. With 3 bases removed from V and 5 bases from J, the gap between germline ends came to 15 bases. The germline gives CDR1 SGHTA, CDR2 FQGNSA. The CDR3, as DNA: TGTGCCAGCAGCTTCTCCCGGGGGTATGGAGATACGCAGTATTTT. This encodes CASSFSRGYGDTQYF.

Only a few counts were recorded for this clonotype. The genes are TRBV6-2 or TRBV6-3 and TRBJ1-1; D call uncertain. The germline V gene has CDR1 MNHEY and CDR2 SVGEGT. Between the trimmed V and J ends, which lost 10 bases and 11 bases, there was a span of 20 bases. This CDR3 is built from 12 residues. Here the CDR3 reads CATLGRMSDAFF. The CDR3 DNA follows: TGTGCCACTTTGGGGAGGATGTCGGACGCTTTCTTT.

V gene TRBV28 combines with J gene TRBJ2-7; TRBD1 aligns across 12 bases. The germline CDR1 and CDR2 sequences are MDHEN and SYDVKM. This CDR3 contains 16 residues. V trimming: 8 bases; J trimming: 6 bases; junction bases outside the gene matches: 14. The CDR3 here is CASSKAGTGGKVEQYF. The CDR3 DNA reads TGTGCCAGCTCCAAAGCCGGGACAGGGGGCAAAGTCGAGCAGTACTTC.

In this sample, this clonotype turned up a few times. For the CDR3, the DNA is TGTGCCAGCAGCCCCTATTCCGGGGGTTACAATGAGCAGTTCTTC. Protein sequence: CASSPYSGGYNEQFF. This rearrangement joins TRBV3-1 to TRBJ2-1; weak D call: TRBD2 (6 bases). Per germline, CDR1 LGHDT and CDR2 YNNKEL (reference sequence). V shed 4 bases and J shed 4 bases, with 14 bases lying between them. The CDR3 has 15 amino acids.

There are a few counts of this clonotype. CDR3 in amino acids: CAWSVRNSYEQYF. CDR3 bases: TGTGCCTGGAGTGTGCGGAACTCCTACGAGCAGTACTTC. This chain joins TRBV30 and TRBJ2-7; no firm D call. Trimming shortened V by 0 bases and J by 0 bases, and 6 bases separated the two germline ends. Per germline, CDR1 GTSNPN and CDR2 SVGIG (reference sequence). This CDR3 has 13 amino acids.

CDR3 sequence: CASSYRGAYEQYF. The CDR3 DNA reads as TGTGCCAGTAGTTACCGGGGCGCCTACGAGCAGTACTTC. The chain joins TRBV19 to TRBJ2-7; possibly TRBD1 or TRBD2 for D (5 bases each). V lost 5 bases and J lost 2, with 10 bases in between. CDR3 length: 13 amino acids. Germline V gene sequence: CDR1 LNHDA, CDR2 SQIVND (reference sequence).

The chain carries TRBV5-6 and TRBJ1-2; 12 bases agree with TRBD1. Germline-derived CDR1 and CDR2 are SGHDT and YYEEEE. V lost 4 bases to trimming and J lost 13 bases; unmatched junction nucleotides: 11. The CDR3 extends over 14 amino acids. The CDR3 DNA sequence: TGTGCCAGCAGCAGAAACCGGGACAGGGGGCCCCCCACCTTC. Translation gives CASSRNRDRGPPTF. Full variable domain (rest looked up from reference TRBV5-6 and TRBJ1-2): DAGVTQSPTHLIKTRGQQVTLRCSPKSGHDTVSWYQQALGQGPQFIFQYYEEEERQRGNFPDRFSGHQFPNYSSELNVNALLLGDSALYLCASSRNRDRGPPTFGSGTRLTVV.

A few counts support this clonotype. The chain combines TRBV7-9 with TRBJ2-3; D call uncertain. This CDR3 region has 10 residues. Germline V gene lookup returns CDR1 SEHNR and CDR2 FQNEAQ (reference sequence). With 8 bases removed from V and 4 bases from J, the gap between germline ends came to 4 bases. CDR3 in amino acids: CASRADTQYF. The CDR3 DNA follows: TGTGCCAGCCGGGCAGATACGCAGTATTTT. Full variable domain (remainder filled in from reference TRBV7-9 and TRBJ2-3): DTGVSQNPRHKITKRGQNVTFRCDPISEHNRLYWYRQTLGQGPEFLTYFQNEAQLEKSRLLSDRFSAERPKGSFSTLEIQRTEQGDSAMYLCASRADTQYFGPGTRLTVL.

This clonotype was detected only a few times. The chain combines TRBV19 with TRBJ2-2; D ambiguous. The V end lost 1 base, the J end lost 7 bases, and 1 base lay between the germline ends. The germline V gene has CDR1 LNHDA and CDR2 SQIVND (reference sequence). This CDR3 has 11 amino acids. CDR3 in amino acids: CASSIGGELFF. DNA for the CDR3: TGTGCCAGTAGTATAGGCGGGGAGCTGTTTTTT.

The CDR3 DNA is TGTGCCAGCAGCCAGGAAGCAAGGAGTAAGAGCGGGGCCGTCTACAATGAGCAGTTCTTC. Its translation is CASSQEARSKSGAVYNEQFF. The chain employs TRBV3-1 and TRBJ2-1, with 7 bases matching TRBD2. Germline loops: CDR1 LGHDT, CDR2 YNNKEL (reference sequence). The ends lost 3 bases at V and 3 bases at J; junction bases unmatched: 20. The CDR3 is 20 amino acids.

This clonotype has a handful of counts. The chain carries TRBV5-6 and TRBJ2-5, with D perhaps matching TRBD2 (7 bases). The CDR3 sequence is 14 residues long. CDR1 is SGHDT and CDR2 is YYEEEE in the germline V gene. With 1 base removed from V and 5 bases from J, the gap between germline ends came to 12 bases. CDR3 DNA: TGTGCCAGCAGCTTGAGAGGGGGGGAGGAGACCCAGTACTTC. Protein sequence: CASSLRGGEETQYF. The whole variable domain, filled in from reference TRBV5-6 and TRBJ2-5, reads DAGVTQSPTHLIKTRGQQVTLRCSPKSGHDTVSWYQQALGQGPQFIFQYYEEEERQRGNFPDRFSGHQFPNYSSELNVNALLLGDSALYLCASSLRGGEETQYFGPGTRLLVL.